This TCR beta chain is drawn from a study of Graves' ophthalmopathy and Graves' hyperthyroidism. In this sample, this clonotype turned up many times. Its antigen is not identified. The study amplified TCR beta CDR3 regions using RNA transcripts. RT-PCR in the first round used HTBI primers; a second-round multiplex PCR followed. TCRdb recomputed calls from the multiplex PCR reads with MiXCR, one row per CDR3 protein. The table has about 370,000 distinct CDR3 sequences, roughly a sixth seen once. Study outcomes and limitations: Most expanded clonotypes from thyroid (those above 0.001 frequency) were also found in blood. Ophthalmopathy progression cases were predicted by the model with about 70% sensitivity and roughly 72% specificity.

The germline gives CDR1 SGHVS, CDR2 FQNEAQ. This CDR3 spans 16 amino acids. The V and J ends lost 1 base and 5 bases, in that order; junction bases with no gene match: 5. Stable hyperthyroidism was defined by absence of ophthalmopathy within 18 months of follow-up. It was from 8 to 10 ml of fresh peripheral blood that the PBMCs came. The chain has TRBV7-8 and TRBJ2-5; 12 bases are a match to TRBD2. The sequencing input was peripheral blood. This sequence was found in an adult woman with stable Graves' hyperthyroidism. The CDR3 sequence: CASSLGLAGVFETQYF. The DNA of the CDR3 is TGTGCCAGCAGCTTAGGACTAGCGGGAGTATTTGAGACCCAGTACTTC. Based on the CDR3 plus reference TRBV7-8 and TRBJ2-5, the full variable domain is GAGVSQSPRYKVAKRGQDVALRCDPISGHVSLFWYQQALGQGPEFLTYFQNEAQLDKSGLPSDRFFAERPEGSVSTLKIQRTQQEDSAVYLCASSLGLAGVFETQYFGPGTRLLVL.